Shown below are 20 T cell receptor beta chains from a single sample sequenced in a study of blood T cell repertoires in COVID-19. The repertoire was sequenced with immunoSEQ multiplex PCR; TCRdb's copy has only in-frame clones and lacks some. The repertoire holds roughly 150,000 clones, with 80% to 90% as singletons. Sequencing input: peripheral blood. These receptors all stem from a woman aged 55 to 70 with COVID-19, enrolled during active disease.

The chain employs TRBV6-5 and TRBJ1-2; 9 nucleotides match TRBD1. The V gene end was trimmed by 2 bases and the J gene end by 7 bases; junction bases not matched to a gene: 8. Germline CDR1 reads MNHEY; CDR2 reads SVGAGI. The CDR3 spans 15 residues. The CDR3 loop reads CASSYEVGQGSGYTF. The CDR3 DNA follows: TGTGCCAGCAGTTACGAGGTGGGACAGGGTAGTGGCTACACCTTC.

The chain uses TRBV5-1 and TRBJ1-1; D possibly corresponds to TRBD1 (5 bases). Trimming took off 2 bases at V and 1 base at J, with 9 bases between the two ends. Germline V lookup: CDR1 SGHRS, CDR2 YFSETQ. This CDR3 has 14 residues. The CDR3 sequence is CASSFGHGNTEAFF. The CDR3 region has the DNA TGCGCCAGCAGCTTTGGACACGGGAACACTGAAGCTTTCTTT.

V and J are TRBV19 and TRBJ2-7, with TRBD2 matching over 14 bases. The germline V gene encodes CDR1 LNHDA and CDR2 SQIVND (reference sequence). The CDR3 length is 15 residues. The trim removed 10 bases at V and 5 bases at J, leaving 10 bases unmatched. Here the CDR3 reads CATSIEGLAGDEQYF. The CDR3 DNA reads as TGTGCCACCTCAATAGAGGGACTAGCGGGAGACGAGCAGTACTTC.

The chain recombines TRBV25-1 with TRBJ1-3; D unclear. Germline V CDR1 and CDR2: MGHDK, SYGVNS. The CDR3 extends over 16 amino acids. Between the trimmed V and J ends, which lost 1 base and 0 bases, there was a span of 10 bases. The CDR3 sequence is CASSESRLLSGNTIYF. The CDR3 bases are TGTGCCAGCAGTGAATCTCGCTTACTCTCTGGAAACACCATATATTTT.

The chain employs TRBV18 and TRBJ1-1; the match to TRBD1 covers 7 bases. The CDR3 has 16 residues. J gave up 0 bases and V 6 bases, and 10 bases lay outside the gene matches. Looked up from germline, CDR1 is KGHSH and CDR2 is LQKENI. The CDR3 DNA reads as TGTGCCAGCTCTCCGGGGACAGCCGCCATGAACACTGAAGCTTTCTTT. It codes for CASSPGTAAMNTEAFF.

The count of this clone is one. V usage is TRBV5-8 and J usage is TRBJ1-5, with D tentatively TRBD1 (5 bases). The CDR3 loop spans 18 amino acids. CDR1 SGHTS and CDR2 YDEGEE come from the germline V gene. The V end lost 4 bases, the J end lost 0 bases, and 20 bases lay between the germline ends. The CDR3 reads CASSPARRQGLSNQPQHF. The CDR3, as DNA: TGTGCCAGCAGCCCTGCTCGCCGGCAGGGCCTTAGCAATCAGCCCCAGCATTTT.

The rearrangement uses TRBV7-6 and TRBJ2-3; D uncertain. The CDR3 spans 13 residues. CDR1 and CDR2 (germline): SGHVS, FNYEAQ. Trimming cost V 2 bases and J 4 bases, with 7 bases left between them. The CDR3 is CASSLLKSDTQYF. The CDR3 nucleotides read TGTGCCAGCAGCTTATTAAAATCAGATACGCAGTATTTT. Drawing the rest from reference TRBV7-6 and TRBJ2-3, the complete variable domain is GAGVSQSPRYKVTKRGQDVALRCDPISGHVSLYWYRQALGQGPEFLTYFNYEAQQDKSGLPNDRFSAERPEGSISTLTIQRTEQRDSAMYRCASSLLKSDTQYFGPGTRLTVL.

J is TRBJ1-6 and V is TRBV5-4; perhaps TRBD1 as D (6 bases). Germline V gene data show CDR1 as SGHNT and CDR2 as YYREEE (reference sequence). Trimming shortened V by 8 bases and J by 7 bases, and 16 bases separated the two germline ends. The length of the CDR3 is 14 residues. The chain's CDR3 is CASRAETGNSPLHF. The CDR3 DNA reads as TGTGCCAGTCGCGCGGAAACAGGGAATTCACCCCTCCACTTT.

J is TRBJ1-5 and V is TRBV11-2; the match to TRBD1 covers 7 bases. CDR3 length: 15 residues. Trimming removed 0 bases from V and 4 bases from J; junction bases left unmatched: 3. Germline V CDR1 and CDR2: SGHAT, FQNNGV. CDR3: CASSLESGGNQPQHF. The CDR3 nucleotides read TGTGCCAGCAGCTTAGAGTCAGGGGGAAATCAGCCCCAGCATTTT.

This chain connects TRBV10-3 to TRBJ2-3; possibly TRBD1 for D (5 bases). CDR1 is ENHRY and CDR2 is SYGVKD in the germline V gene. The CDR3 loop spans 14 amino acids. V gave up 4 bases and J gave up 5 bases, with 13 bases separating them. CDR3 DNA sequence: TGTGCCATCAGTGCGCAGGGTCCTAGAGATACGCAGTATTTT. Amino acids: CAISAQGPRDTQYF.

The chain links TRBV5-1 to TRBJ1-2; TRBD1 might be the D (6 bases). CDR3 length equals 11 residues. Germline CDR1 reads SGHRS; CDR2 reads YFSETQ. V shed 6 bases and J shed 8 bases, with 11 bases lying between them. Here the CDR3 reads CASTGGEGYTF. The CDR3 coding sequence is TGCGCCAGCACTGGGGGCGAAGGCTACACCTTC.

The chain employs TRBV14 and TRBJ1-1, with 9 nucleotides matching TRBD1. Trimming cost V 2 bases and J 4 bases; bases outside gene matches: 8. The CDR3 spans 16 residues. Germline V lookup: CDR1 SGHDN, CDR2 FVKESK. CDR3 protein: CASSQITGGEGTEAFF. The CDR3 nucleotides read TGTGCCAGCAGCCAAATAACAGGGGGCGAGGGCACTGAAGCTTTCTTT.

CDR3 coding DNA: TGTGCTAGTGGTTTACCGACAGGCCTTTATGGCTACACCTTC. It yields the protein CASGLPTGLYGYTF. The gene calls are TRBV12-5 and TRBJ1-2; tentative D call: TRBD1 (6 bases). V lost 3 bases, J lost 5 bases, and 13 bases lay in between. Germline loops: CDR1 LGHNT, CDR2 FRNRAP. CDR3 length: 14 residues.

V usage is TRBV11-3 and J usage is TRBJ1-1; 10 nucleotides line up with TRBD1. Looked up from germline, CDR1 is SGHNT and CDR2 is YENEEA. This CDR3 has 15 residues. The ends lost 3 bases at V and 4 bases at J; junction bases unmatched: 5. This CDR3 is CASSLGQGRGTEAFF. The CDR3 DNA sequence: TGTGCCAGCAGCTTGGGACAGGGGCGGGGCACTGAAGCTTTCTTT.

This clone came up a few times. The V and J genes are TRBV29-1 and TRBJ1-1; D may be TRBD1 (5 bases). V lost 4 bases, J lost 3 bases, and 6 bases lay in between. The CDR3 runs 11 residues. Germline assignment: CDR1 SQVTM and CDR2 ANQGSEA. The CDR3 loop is CSVGGDTEAFF. DNA of the CDR3: TGCAGCGTTGGGGGGGACACTGAAGCTTTCTTT.

This chain connects TRBV3-1 (or the pseudogene TRBV3-2) to TRBJ1-5, with D tentatively TRBD1 (5 bases). Germline V gene data show CDR1 as LGHDT and CDR2 as YNNKEL (reference sequence). The CDR3 has 15 amino acids. V was trimmed by 3 bases and J by 3 bases, leaving 12 bases between them. The CDR3 protein is CASSQGDSNNQPQHF. DNA for the CDR3: TGTGCCAGCAGCCAGGGCGACAGCAACAATCAGCCCCAGCATTTT.

The CDR3 sequence is CASSLGQGWRPQHF. The CDR3 DNA is TGTGCCAGCAGCCTGGGGCAGGGTTGGAGGCCCCAGCATTTT. J is TRBJ1-5 and V is TRBV7-2; maybe TRBD1 (5 bases). V shed 5 bases and J shed 9 bases, with 17 bases lying between them. Germline CDR1 is SGHTA and CDR2 is FQGNSA. This CDR3 has 14 amino acids.

The chain recombines TRBV5-1 with TRBJ2-2; possibly TRBD1 for D (5 bases). CDR1 is SGHRS, CDR2 YFSETQ, per germline. CDR3 length: 13 amino acids. Trimming pared 5 bases from V and 7 bases from J, leaving 12 bases between. CDR3 in amino acids: CASSGAGFGELFF. CDR3 DNA sequence: TGCGCCAGCAGTGGAGCAGGGTTCGGGGAGCTGTTTTTT.

The table lists this clone with a count of one. The chain carries TRBV18 and TRBJ1-2, with a possible D match to TRBD1 (6 bases). Germline lookup yields CDR1 KGHSH and CDR2 LQKENI. V gave up 8 bases and J gave up 5 bases, with 15 bases separating them. This CDR3 is 13 amino acids long. This CDR3 is CASGAYREYGYTF. The CDR3 coding sequence is TGTGCCAGCGGGGCGTACAGGGAGTATGGCTACACCTTC.

The chain uses TRBV10-3 and TRBJ2-5, with 10 positions matching TRBD2. The CDR3 sequence is 13 residues long. Germline CDR1 ENHRY, CDR2 SYGVKD. V was pared by 9 bases and J by 5 bases, with 6 bases of the junction left unmatched. The CDR3 DNA reads as TGTGCCATTTCTAGCGGGAGCAAGGAGACCCAGTACTTC. It is translated as CAISSGSKETQYF.